The sample holds a few counts of the clone carrying this T cell receptor (beta chain). With iRepertoire HTBI primers and Arm-PCR of CDR3 regions, TCR beta libraries were built. TCRdb used MiXCR to reprocess the multiplex PCR reads, holding one entry per CDR3 protein. The sample includes a few hundred thousand distinct CDR3 sequences, about 20% of them seen just once. Time point here: persistent/refractory GD, antithyroid drugs over 5 years with positive TRAb. From PBMCs, RNA was extracted and then used to make the TCR library. This sample stems from a study of regulatory T cells in long-lasting Graves disease. The input for sequencing was peripheral blood mononuclear cells (PBMCs), taken when the disease was refractory, from a patient treated with antithyroid drugs. This receptor was taken from a female donor with Graves disease.

DNA of the CDR3: TGTGCCAGCAGCGCGTACAGGGGGAAGGCTTACGAGCAGTACTTC. It is translated as CASSAYRGKAYEQYF. The V and J genes are TRBV7-2 and TRBJ2-7; 8 nucleotides align to TRBD1. V was pared by 5 bases and J by 4 bases, with 10 bases of the junction left unmatched. CDR3 length equals 15 residues. The V gene's germline CDR1 is SGHTA and CDR2 FQGNSA.